This entry lists 28 T cell receptor beta chains sequenced from one sample in a study of T cells in Graves' hyperthyroidism and ophthalmopathy. RNA transcripts gave rise to amplified TCR beta CDR3 regions. The HTBI primer set served for first-round RT-PCR of the TCR CDR3. TCRdb independently ran MiXCR on the multiplex PCR reads; one entry per CDR3 protein. The sample records about 480,000 distinct CDR3 sequences, approximately 25% being singletons. Material for sequencing was blood. These receptors all come from a woman in her 30s with Graves' ophthalmopathy.

This clonotype was seen at least ten times. V and J are TRBV27 and TRBJ2-7; D is possibly TRBD2 (6 bases). This CDR3 is 16 amino acids long. Trimming pared 2 bases from V and 5 bases from J, leaving 19 bases between. In germline, CDR1 is MNHEY, CDR2 SMNVEV (reference sequence). The CDR3 loop reads CASSLRDSPKGDEQYF. The CDR3 DNA reads as TGTGCCAGCAGTTTACGGGACTCCCCTAAGGGCGACGAGCAGTACTTC.

The chain uses TRBV7-7 and TRBJ2-7; tentatively, D is TRBD1 or TRBD2 (7 bases each). Between the trimmed V and J ends, which lost 4 bases and 6 bases, there was a span of 13 bases. Per germline, CDR1 SSHAT and CDR2 FNYEAQ (reference sequence). The CDR3 is 13 amino acids. CDR3 nucleotide sequence: TGTGCCAGCAGCTATCAGGGGGGGCTCGAGCAGTACTTC. Translation gives CASSYQGGLEQYF.

The chain uses TRBV2 and TRBJ2-7; 7 nucleotides match TRBD1. Looked up from germline, CDR1 is SNHLY and CDR2 is FYNNEI. With 5 bases clipped from V and 6 bases from J, the junction kept 16 bases outside the gene matches. The CDR3 is 16 amino acids. In DNA form, the CDR3 reads TGTGCCAGCAGTCCCCTCGGACAGGCCTTCAAGAGCGAGCAGTACTTC. Its translation is CASSPLGQAFKSEQYF.

The chain links TRBV3-1 to TRBJ1-5; D is undetermined. Per the germline V gene, CDR1 is LGHDT and CDR2 is YNNKEL (reference sequence). Between the trimmed V and J ends, which lost 4 bases and 0 bases, there was a span of 7 bases. The CDR3 is 14 residues long. Here the CDR3 DNA reads TGTGCCAGCAGCCCCCACGTTAGCAATCAGCCCCAGCATTTT. Amino acid sequence: CASSPHVSNQPQHF.

This clonotype was counted at least ten times. The chain employs TRBV20-1 and TRBJ2-2, with 9 bases fitting TRBD2. The CDR3 runs to 15 residues. CDR1 is DFQATT and CDR2 is SNEGSKA in the germline V gene (reference sequence). V lost 3 bases to trimming and J lost 0 bases; unmatched junction nucleotides: 2. CDR3 region: CSARLAGSNTGELFF. The CDR3, as DNA: TGCAGTGCTAGGCTAGCGGGGTCGAACACCGGGGAGCTGTTTTTT.

The V gene is TRBV7-6, the J gene TRBJ1-1; 7 nucleotides agree with TRBD1. V dropped 3 bases and J dropped 2; count of bases not matched to a gene: 3. The germline gives CDR1 SGHVS, CDR2 FNYEAQ. The CDR3 length is 14 residues. CDR3 region: CASSLGQYNTEAFF. Here the CDR3 DNA reads TGTGCCAGCAGCTTGGGACAGTATAACACTGAAGCTTTCTTT.

This clonotype was counted ten times or more. The rearrangement joins TRBV29-1 to TRBJ1-2; D may be TRBD1 (5 bases). Germline-derived CDR1 and CDR2 are SQVTM and ANQGSEA. Trimming removed 3 bases at V and 3 bases at J, with 20 bases between. CDR3 length: 16 residues. Here the CDR3 DNA reads TGCAGCGTTGAGGATGGGACCACGGGTGAGGACTATGGCTACACCTTC. This sequence encodes CSVEDGTTGEDYGYTF.

This clonotype was counted a few times. This sequence joins TRBV11-2 and TRBJ2-7; tentatively, D is TRBD1 or TRBD2 (7 bases each). CDR1 and CDR2 from the germline V gene are SGHAT and FQNNGV. This CDR3 region has 17 residues. Trimming shortened V by 3 bases and J by 2 bases, and 20 bases separated the two germline ends. The CDR3 sequence is CASSLSPGTAGTYEQYF. The CDR3 nucleotides are TGTGCCAGCAGCTTGTCCCCCGGGACAGCGGGAACCTACGAGCAGTACTTC.

DNA of the CDR3: TGTGCCTGGAGTCTCGGTCCGCTCTATGGCTACACCTTC. This codes for CAWSLGPLYGYTF. J is TRBJ1-2 and V is TRBV30; no clear D gene. Trimming cost V 2 bases and J 4 bases, with 11 bases left between them. This CDR3 comprises 13 residues. Germline V gene data show CDR1 as GTSNPN and CDR2 as SVGIG (reference sequence).

This clonotype appeared a few times. The chain recombines TRBV20-1 with TRBJ1-3; D remains unclear. Per germline, CDR1 DFQATT and CDR2 SNEGSKA (reference sequence). The length of the CDR3 is 14 residues. Trimming took off 5 bases at V and 1 base at J, with 12 bases between the two ends. The DNA of the CDR3 is TGCAGTGCTGGGGATGGGTCATCTGGAAACACCATATATTTT. This gives the protein CSAGDGSSGNTIYF.

This clonotype appeared a few times. A much bigger clone sits one base away, suggesting this may be a read error. The V and J genes are TRBV30 and TRBJ1-1; D uncertain. The ends were cut back, 1 base at V and 12 bases at J, with 9 bases in the middle. In germline, CDR1 is GTSNPN, CDR2 SVGIG (reference sequence). This CDR3 is 10 amino acids long. CDR3 nucleotides: TGTGCCTGGAGTGGACCCCAATCTTTCTTT. This encodes CAWSGPQSFF.

The rearrangement uses TRBV6-1 and TRBJ1-2; maybe TRBD1 (5 bases). Germline values: CDR1 MNHNS, CDR2 SASEGT. CDR3 length: 14 residues. The V and J ends lost 2 bases and 6 bases respectively, with 13 bases between them. The CDR3 nucleotides read TGTGCCAGCAGTGAAAGTGCCGGGACGGATGGCTACACCTTC. Protein sequence: CASSESAGTDGYTF.

This clonotype was seen at least ten times. V and J are TRBV7-9 and TRBJ2-7; possibly TRBD2 for D (5 bases). Trimming cost V 4 bases and J 3 bases, with 16 bases left between them. Germline V gene data show CDR1 as SEHNR and CDR2 as FQNEAQ (reference sequence). The CDR3 contains 15 residues. The CDR3 coding sequence is TGTGCCAGCAGCTCTGAGGGCCGCCTGTACTACGAGCAGTACTTC. This sequence encodes CASSSEGRLYYEQYF.

About this clonotype: Given a much more abundant clone one base away, this may be a read error. This sequence joins TRBV7-9 and TRBJ1-2, with TRBD1 identical over 9 bases. CDR3 size: 13 residues. Germline lookup yields CDR1 SEHNR and CDR2 FQNEAQ (reference sequence). The CDR3 loop reads CASSSPGQGGYSF. The CDR3 DNA sequence: TGTGCCAGCAGCTCACCGGGACAGGGTGGCTACAGCTTC.

The V gene is TRBV6-2 or TRBV6-3, the J gene TRBJ2-5; D is unresolved. V was shortened by 3 bases and J by 2 bases, with 10 bases between the two germline ends. The CDR3 covers 14 residues. Germline CDR1 and CDR2: MNHEY and SVGEGT. For the CDR3, the DNA is TGTGCCAGCAGTTATGGGCTAGGGCAAGAGACCCAGTACTTC. Translated: CASSYGLGQETQYF.

In regard to this clonotype: Given a much more abundant clone one base away, this may be a read error. J is TRBJ1-1 and V is TRBV7-9; 10 bases align to TRBD1. The CDR3 has 14 residues. Germline CDR1 SEHNR, CDR2 FQNEAQ (reference sequence). V lost 10 bases, J lost 3 bases, and 8 bases stayed unmatched. CDR3 sequence: CAIEPGTGDTEAFF. CDR3 DNA sequence: TGTGCCATCGAGCCAGGGACAGGGGACACTGAAGCTTTCTTT.

This rearrangement joins TRBV6-7 to TRBJ1-1, with D possibly being TRBD1 (5 bases). TRBV6-7 is noted as an ORF with a role that remains uncertain. V lost 5 bases and J 3 bases, leaving 13 bases between the germline ends. The CDR3 covers 14 residues. For the CDR3, the DNA is TGTGCCAGCAGTACCGCCGGGACCCACACTGAAGCTTTCTTT. The encoded protein is CASSTAGTHTEAFF.

There are many counts of this clonotype. This chain uses TRBV7-2 with TRBJ2-2, with 9 bases identical to TRBD2. The V and J ends lost 2 bases and 7 bases, in that order; junction bases with no gene match: 5. The CDR3 is 15 residues long. Germline V gives CDR1 SGHTA, CDR2 FQGNSA. The chain's CDR3 is CASSLLRGGGGELFF. For the CDR3, the DNA is TGTGCCAGCAGCTTATTGCGGGGGGGTGGCGGGGAGCTGTTTTTT.

This clonotype has a count of ten or more. The chain employs TRBV7-3 and TRBJ2-2; perhaps TRBD1 as D (5 bases). The ends were cut back, 3 bases at V and 8 bases at J, with 16 bases in the middle. Looked up from germline, CDR1 is SGHTA and CDR2 is FQGTGA. The CDR3 extends over 15 amino acids. CDR3 nucleotides: TGTGCCAGCAGCTTGACAGTTTGGGGTGCTGGGGAGCTGTTTTTT. Its protein product is CASSLTVWGAGELFF.

This clonotype was counted ten times or more. The junction does not match germline at one end; this may be a read error. The CDR3 DNA is TGCGCCAGTACCGACAGGCTCAATCAGCCCCAGCATTTT. Residues: CASTDRLNQPQHF. The chain recombines TRBV19 with TRBJ1-5; maybe TRBD1 (6 bases). The CDR3 extends over 13 amino acids. Germline loops: CDR1 LNHDA, CDR2 SQIVND (reference sequence). The full variable domain, its missing parts supplied by reference TRBV19 and TRBJ1-5, is DGGITQSPKYLFRKEGQNVTLSCEQNLNHDAMYWYRQDPGQGLRLIYYSQIVNDFQKGDIAEGYSVSREKKESFPLTVTSAQKNPTAFYLCASTDRLNQPQHFGDGTRLSIL.

This clonotype appeared many times. An end of the junction differs from the germline gene, which may be a read error. The chain links TRBV19 to TRBJ2-7; 7 bases are a match to TRBD1. The CDR3 consists of 15 residues. The germline gives CDR1 LNHDA, CDR2 SQIVND (reference sequence). The CDR3 loop is CASSITGVFSNEQYF. For the CDR3, the DNA is TGTGCCAGTAGCATCACAGGGGTGTTCTCCAACGAGCAGTACTTC.

This clonotype has a handful of counts. The chain is built from TRBV10-3 and TRBJ2-7, with D unclear. The germline CDR1 and CDR2 sequences are ENHRY and SYGVKD. The CDR3 covers 11 residues. V was shortened by 11 bases and J by 5 bases, with 13 bases between the two germline ends. CDR3 coding DNA: TGTGCCGTCCTCCCGGTCAACGAGCAGTACTTC. Translating it yields CAVLPVNEQYF.

This clonotype was seen at least ten times. The chain has TRBV6-5 and TRBJ1-2; tentative D call: TRBD1 (6 bases). Deletions cut 7 bases from V and 2 bases from J, with 14 bases between. This CDR3 comprises 14 residues. Looked up from germline, CDR1 is MNHEY and CDR2 is SVGAGI. CDR3 in amino acids: CASTPAGTNYGYTF. For the CDR3, the DNA is TGTGCCAGCACCCCCGCGGGGACAAACTATGGCTACACCTTC.

This clonotype was seen only once. A much larger clonotype is one base distant, so this may be a read error. DNA of the CDR3: TGCGCCAGCAGCCAATACTGGGGGAAAGACAGGGGGCGTCGAACCTTACCCTACGAGCAGTACTTC. It yields the protein CASSQYWGKDRGRRTLPYEQYF. The V call is TRBV4-1, the J call TRBJ2-7; 10 bases match TRBD1. V lost 2 bases, J lost 2 bases, and 24 bases stayed unmatched. This CDR3 spans 22 amino acids. Germline CDR1 MGHRA, CDR2 YSYEKL.

V usage is TRBV27 and J usage is TRBJ2-7; D ambiguous. Deletions cut 5 bases from V and 4 bases from J, with 18 bases between. In germline, CDR1 is MNHEY, CDR2 SMNVEV (reference sequence). CDR3 length: 15 residues. The CDR3 loop reads CASSPTSVRPYEQYF. CDR3 nucleotide sequence: TGTGCCAGCAGTCCGACCTCAGTTCGGCCGTACGAGCAGTACTTC.

This clonotype has at least ten counts. The CDR3 coding sequence is TGTGCCAGCAGTTGGTCGGGACAGGGGGCGCCGGGCTATGGCTACACCTTC. Translation gives CASSWSGQGAPGYGYTF. This rearrangement joins TRBV27 to TRBJ1-2; TRBD1 matches 12 bases. Losses at the gene ends were 4 bases for V and 4 bases for J; bases not matched to a gene: 10. Germline V CDR1 and CDR2: MNHEY, SMNVEV (reference sequence). The CDR3 totals 17 residues.

This clonotype has at least ten counts. V gene TRBV24-1 combines with J gene TRBJ2-5; D uncertain. Germline V gives CDR1 KGHDR, CDR2 SFDVKD. V dropped 2 bases and J dropped 4 bases, with 4 bases sitting between them. The length of the CDR3 is 12 residues. CDR3 sequence (DNA): TGTGCCACCAGTGATTACCTAGAGACCCAGTACTTC. It translates to CATSDYLETQYF.

The V and J genes are TRBV7-8 and TRBJ1-6; TRBD1 is a possible D gene (5 bases). The germline gives CDR1 SGHVS, CDR2 FQNEAQ. The V gene lost 1 base and the J gene lost 6 bases, with 16 bases spanning the gap. The CDR3 sequence is 17 residues long. Written as DNA, the CDR3 is TGTGCCAGCAGCTTAGTCAGGGATCTCCCGGTTAATTCACCCCTCCACTTT. Residues: CASSLVRDLPVNSPLHF.